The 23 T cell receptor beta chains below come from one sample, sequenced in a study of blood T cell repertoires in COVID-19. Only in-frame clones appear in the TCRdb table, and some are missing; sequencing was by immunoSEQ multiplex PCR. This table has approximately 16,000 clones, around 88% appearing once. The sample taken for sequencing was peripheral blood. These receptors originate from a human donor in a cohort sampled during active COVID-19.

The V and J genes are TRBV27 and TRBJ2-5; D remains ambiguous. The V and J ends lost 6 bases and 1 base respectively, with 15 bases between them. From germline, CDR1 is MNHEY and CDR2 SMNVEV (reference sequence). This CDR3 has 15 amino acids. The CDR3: CASSPMAAIQETQYF. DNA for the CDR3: TGTGCCAGCAGCCCTATGGCAGCGATCCAAGAGACCCAGTACTTC.

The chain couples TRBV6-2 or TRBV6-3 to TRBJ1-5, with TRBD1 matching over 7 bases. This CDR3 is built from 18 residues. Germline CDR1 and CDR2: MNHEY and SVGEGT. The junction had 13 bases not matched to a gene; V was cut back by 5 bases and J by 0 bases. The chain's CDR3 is CASSDRDSTGYSNQPQHF. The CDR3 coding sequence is TGTGCCAGCAGTGACCGGGACAGTACCGGGTATAGCAATCAGCCCCAGCATTTT.

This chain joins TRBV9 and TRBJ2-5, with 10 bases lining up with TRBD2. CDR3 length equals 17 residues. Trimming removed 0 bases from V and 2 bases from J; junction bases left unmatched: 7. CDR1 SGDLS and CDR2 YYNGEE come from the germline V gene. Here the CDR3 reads CASSVAPLAGEQETQYF. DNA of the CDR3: TGTGCCAGCAGCGTAGCTCCCCTAGCGGGGGAACAAGAGACCCAGTACTTC. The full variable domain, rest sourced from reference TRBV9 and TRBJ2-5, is DSGVTQTPKHLITATGQRVTLRCSPRSGDLSVYWYQQSLDQGLQFLIQYYNGEERAKGNILERFSAQQFPDLHSELNLSSLELGDSALYFCASSVAPLAGEQETQYFGPGTRLLVL.

Here the CDR3 reads CASRTGGENEKLFF. Here the CDR3 DNA reads TGTGCCAGCAGAACAGGGGGCGAGAATGAAAAACTGTTTTTT. The V and J genes are TRBV7-9 and TRBJ1-4; 9 nucleotides align to TRBD1. The CDR3 is 14 amino acids. V lost 6 bases, J lost 5 bases, and 4 bases stayed unmatched. The germline V gene has CDR1 SEHNR and CDR2 FQNEAQ (reference sequence).

CDR3: CASSQGQEFLTEAFF. In nucleotides, the CDR3 is TGTGCCAGCTCACAGGGACAGGAGTTTCTCACTGAAGCTTTCTTT. The chain uses TRBV18 and TRBJ1-1; 8 nucleotides match TRBD1. The CDR3 spans 15 residues. Germline V CDR1 and CDR2: KGHSH, LQKENI. V shed 4 bases, J shed 4 bases, and the junction held 8 bases outside the gene matches.

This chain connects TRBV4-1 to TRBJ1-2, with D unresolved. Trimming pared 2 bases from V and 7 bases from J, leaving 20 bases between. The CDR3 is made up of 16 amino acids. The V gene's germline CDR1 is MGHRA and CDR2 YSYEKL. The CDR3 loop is CASSQLRGPELSGYTF. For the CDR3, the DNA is TGCGCCAGCAGCCAATTACGGGGTCCGGAGTTGTCTGGCTACACCTTC.

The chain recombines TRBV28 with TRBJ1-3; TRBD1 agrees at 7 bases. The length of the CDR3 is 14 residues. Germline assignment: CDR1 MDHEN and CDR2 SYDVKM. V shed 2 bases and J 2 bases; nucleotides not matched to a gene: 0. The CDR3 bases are TGTGCCAGCAGTTTAACAGGGGCTGGAAACACCATATATTTT. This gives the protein CASSLTGAGNTIYF.

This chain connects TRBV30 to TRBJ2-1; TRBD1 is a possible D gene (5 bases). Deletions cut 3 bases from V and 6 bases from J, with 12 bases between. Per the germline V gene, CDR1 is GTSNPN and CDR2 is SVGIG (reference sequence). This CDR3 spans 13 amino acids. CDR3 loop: CAWRSSGLNEQFF. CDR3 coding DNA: TGTGCCTGGAGGTCTTCAGGGCTCAATGAGCAGTTCTTC.

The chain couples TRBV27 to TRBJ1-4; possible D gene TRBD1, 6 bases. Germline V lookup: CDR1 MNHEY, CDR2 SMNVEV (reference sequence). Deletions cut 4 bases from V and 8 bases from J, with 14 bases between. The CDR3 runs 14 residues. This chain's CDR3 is CASSSGGGWEKLFF. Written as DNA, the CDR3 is TGTGCCAGCAGTTCGGGAGGGGGATGGGAAAAACTGTTTTTT.

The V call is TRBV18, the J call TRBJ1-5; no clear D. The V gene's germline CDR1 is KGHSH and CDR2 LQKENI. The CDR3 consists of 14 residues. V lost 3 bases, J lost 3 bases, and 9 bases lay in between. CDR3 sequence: CASSPISSNQPQHF. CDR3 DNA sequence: TGTGCCAGCTCACCTATTTCGTCCAATCAGCCCCAGCATTTT.

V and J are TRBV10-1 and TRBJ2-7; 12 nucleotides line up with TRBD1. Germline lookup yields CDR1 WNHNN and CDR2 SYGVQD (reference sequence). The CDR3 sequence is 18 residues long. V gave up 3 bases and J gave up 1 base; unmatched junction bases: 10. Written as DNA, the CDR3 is TGCGCCAGCAGTGACGGGACAGGGGGCGGCTGGAGGTCCTACGAGCAGTACTTC. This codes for CASSDGTGGGWRSYEQYF.

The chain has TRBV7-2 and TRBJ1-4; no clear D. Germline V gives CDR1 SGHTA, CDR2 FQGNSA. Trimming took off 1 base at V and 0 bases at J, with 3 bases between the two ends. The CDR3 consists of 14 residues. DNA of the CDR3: TGTGCCAGCAGCTTAGGTACAACTAATGAAAAACTGTTTTTT. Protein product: CASSLGTTNEKLFF.

This CDR3 reads CASSQAGTSGFTDTQYF. The CDR3 DNA sequence: TGCGCCAGCAGCCAAGCTGGGACTAGCGGGTTCACAGATACGCAGTATTTT. The V gene is TRBV4-3, the J gene TRBJ2-3; the match to TRBD2 covers 12 bases. V lost 1 base and J lost 2; bases outside the gene matches: 4. Germline values: CDR1 LGHNA, CDR2 YSLEER. This CDR3 region has 17 residues.

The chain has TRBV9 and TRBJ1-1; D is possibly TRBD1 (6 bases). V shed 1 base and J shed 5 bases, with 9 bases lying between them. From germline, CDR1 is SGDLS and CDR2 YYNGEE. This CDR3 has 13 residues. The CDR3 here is CASSVQGHTEAFF. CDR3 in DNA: TGTGCCAGCAGCGTACAGGGGCATACTGAAGCTTTCTTT.

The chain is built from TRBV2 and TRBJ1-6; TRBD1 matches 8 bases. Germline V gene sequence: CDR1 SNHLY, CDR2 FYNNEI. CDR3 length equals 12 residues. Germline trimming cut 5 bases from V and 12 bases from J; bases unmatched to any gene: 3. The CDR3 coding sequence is TGTGCCAGCAGTCCACAGGGGGGACCCCTCCACTTT. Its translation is CASSPQGGPLHF.

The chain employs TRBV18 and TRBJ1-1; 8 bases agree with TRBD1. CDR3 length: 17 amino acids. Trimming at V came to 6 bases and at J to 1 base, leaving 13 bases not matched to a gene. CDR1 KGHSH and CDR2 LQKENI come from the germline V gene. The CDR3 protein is CASSSRQGNERNTEAFF. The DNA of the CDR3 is TGTGCCAGCTCGTCAAGACAGGGGAATGAGAGGAACACTGAAGCTTTCTTT.

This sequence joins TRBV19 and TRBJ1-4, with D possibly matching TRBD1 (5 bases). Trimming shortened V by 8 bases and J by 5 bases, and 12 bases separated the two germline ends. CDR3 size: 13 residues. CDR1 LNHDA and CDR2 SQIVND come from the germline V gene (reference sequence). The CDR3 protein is CASGGLWNEKLFF. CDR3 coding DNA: TGTGCCAGTGGGGGACTCTGGAATGAAAAACTGTTTTTT.

CDR3 in DNA: TGTGCCAGCAGTTACCCCCCTCGTAACACTGAAGCTTTCTTT. Translating it yields CASSYPPRNTEAFF. The chain carries TRBV6-5 and TRBJ1-1, with D unresolved. Looked up from germline, CDR1 is MNHEY and CDR2 is SVGAGI. V dropped 2 bases and J dropped 2 bases, with 9 bases sitting between them. This CDR3 has 14 residues.

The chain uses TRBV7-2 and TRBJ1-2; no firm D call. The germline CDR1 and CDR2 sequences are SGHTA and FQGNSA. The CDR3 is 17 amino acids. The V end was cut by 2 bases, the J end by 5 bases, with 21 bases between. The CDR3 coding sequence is TGTGCCAGCAGCTTAAATAGAGGTCGACCAACCAAGTATGGCTACACCTTC. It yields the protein CASSLNRGRPTKYGYTF.

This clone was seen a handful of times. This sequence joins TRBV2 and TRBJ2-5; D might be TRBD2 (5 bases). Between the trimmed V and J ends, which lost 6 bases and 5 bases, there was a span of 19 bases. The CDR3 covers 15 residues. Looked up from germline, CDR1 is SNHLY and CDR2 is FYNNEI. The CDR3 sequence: CASRWVSSWRETQYF. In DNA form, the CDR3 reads TGTGCCAGCAGATGGGTGTCTAGCTGGCGGGAGACCCAGTACTTC.

This chain's CDR3 is CASSLASGGHDEQYF. As DNA, the CDR3 is TGCGCCAGCAGCTTGGCCTCGGGGGGTCACGACGAGCAGTACTTC. The rearrangement links TRBV5-1 to TRBJ2-7; 7 bases fit TRBD2. Germline CDR1 reads SGHRS; CDR2 reads YFSETQ. J gave up 5 bases and V 0 bases, and 8 bases lay outside the gene matches. This CDR3 spans 15 amino acids.

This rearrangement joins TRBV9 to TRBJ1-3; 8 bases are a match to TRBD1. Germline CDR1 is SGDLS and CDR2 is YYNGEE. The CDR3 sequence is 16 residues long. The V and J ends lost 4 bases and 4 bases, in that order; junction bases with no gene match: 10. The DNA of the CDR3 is TGTGCCAGCAGCCGTACCGGACAGGGTTTAGGAAACACCATATATTTT. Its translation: CASSRTGQGLGNTIYF.

CDR3 coding DNA: TGTGCCAGCAGTTTTTCAGCGGGGACAGGAGGCAATGAGCAGTTCTTC. Residues: CASSFSAGTGGNEQFF. This rearrangement joins TRBV27 to TRBJ2-1; possibly TRBD1 for D (8 bases). The germline V and J ends were trimmed by 3 bases and 6 bases, with 18 bases remaining between them. This CDR3 is 16 amino acids long. Germline assignment: CDR1 MNHEY and CDR2 SMNVEV (reference sequence).